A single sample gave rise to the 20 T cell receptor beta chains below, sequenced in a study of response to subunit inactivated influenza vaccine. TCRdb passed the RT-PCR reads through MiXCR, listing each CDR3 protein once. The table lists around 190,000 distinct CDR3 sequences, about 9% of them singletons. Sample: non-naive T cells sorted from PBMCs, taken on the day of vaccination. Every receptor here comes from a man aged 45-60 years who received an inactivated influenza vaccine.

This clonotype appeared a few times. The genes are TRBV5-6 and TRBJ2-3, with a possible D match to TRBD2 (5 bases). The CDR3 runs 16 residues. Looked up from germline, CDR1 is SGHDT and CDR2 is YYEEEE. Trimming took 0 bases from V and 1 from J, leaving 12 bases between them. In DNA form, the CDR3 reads TGTGCCAGCAGCTTGGCGGCGGGCCGACGCACAGATACGCAGTATTTT. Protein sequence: CASSLAAGRRTDTQYF.

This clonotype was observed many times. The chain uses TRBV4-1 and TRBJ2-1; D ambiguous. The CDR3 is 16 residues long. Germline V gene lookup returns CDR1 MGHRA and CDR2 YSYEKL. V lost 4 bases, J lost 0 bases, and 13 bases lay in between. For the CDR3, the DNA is TGCGCCAGCAGCCTTCGGGTTTTGAGCTCCTACAATGAGCAGTTCTTC. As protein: CASSLRVLSSYNEQFF.

CDR3 sequence reads: CASSYSTGGGEKLFF. The DNA for the CDR3 is TGTGCCAGCAGTTACTCGACGGGGGGGGGTGAAAAACTGTTTTTT. The genes are TRBV6-5 and TRBJ1-4, with TRBD1 as a possible D gene (5 bases). This CDR3 is built from 15 residues. The V gene lost 0 bases and the J gene lost 7 bases, with 12 bases spanning the gap. Germline CDR1 is MNHEY and CDR2 is SVGAGI.

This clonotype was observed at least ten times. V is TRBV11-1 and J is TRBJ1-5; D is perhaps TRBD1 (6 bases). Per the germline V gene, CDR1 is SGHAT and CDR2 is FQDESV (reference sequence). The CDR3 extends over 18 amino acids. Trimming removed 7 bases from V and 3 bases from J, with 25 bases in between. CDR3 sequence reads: CASMKGLGDTIDNQPQHF. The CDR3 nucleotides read TGTGCCAGCATGAAGGGTCTCGGGGACACCATCGACAATCAGCCCCAGCATTTT.

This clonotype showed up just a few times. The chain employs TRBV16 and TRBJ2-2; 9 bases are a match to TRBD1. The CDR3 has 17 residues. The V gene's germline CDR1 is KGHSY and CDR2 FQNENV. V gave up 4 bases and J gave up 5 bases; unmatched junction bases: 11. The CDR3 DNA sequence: TGTGCCAGCAGCCGCCACAGGGGGCCAAGCGTTACCGGGGAGCTGTTTTTT. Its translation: CASSRHRGPSVTGELFF.

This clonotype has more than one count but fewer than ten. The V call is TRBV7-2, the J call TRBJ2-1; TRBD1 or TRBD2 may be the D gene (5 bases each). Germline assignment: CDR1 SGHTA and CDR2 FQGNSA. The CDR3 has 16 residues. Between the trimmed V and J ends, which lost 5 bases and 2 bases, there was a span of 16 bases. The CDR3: CASSPGRSVAYNEQFF. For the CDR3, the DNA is TGTGCCAGCAGCCCGGGACGGTCTGTGGCCTACAATGAGCAGTTCTTC.

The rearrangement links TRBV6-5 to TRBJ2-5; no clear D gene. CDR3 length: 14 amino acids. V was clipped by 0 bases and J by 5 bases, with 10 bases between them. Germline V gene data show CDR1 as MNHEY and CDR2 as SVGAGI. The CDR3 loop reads CASSYSEYAETQYF. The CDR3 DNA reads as TGTGCCAGCAGTTACTCCGAGTATGCGGAGACCCAGTACTTC.

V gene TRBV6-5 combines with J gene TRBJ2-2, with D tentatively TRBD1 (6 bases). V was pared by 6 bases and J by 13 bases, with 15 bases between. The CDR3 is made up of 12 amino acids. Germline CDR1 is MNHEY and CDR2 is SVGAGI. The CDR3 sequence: CASSRRDNGLFF. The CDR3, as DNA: TGTGCCAGCAGCCGTCGGGACAATGGGCTGTTTTTT.

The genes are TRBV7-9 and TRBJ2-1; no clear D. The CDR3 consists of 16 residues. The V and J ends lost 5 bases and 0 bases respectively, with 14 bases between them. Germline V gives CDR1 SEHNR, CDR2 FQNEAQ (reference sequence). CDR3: CASSRIGVRSYNEQFF. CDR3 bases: TGTGCCAGCAGCCGAATTGGGGTTCGCTCCTACAATGAGCAGTTCTTC.

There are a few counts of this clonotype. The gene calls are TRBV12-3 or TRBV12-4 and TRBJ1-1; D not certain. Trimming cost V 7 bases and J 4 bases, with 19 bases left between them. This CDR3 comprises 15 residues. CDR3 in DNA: TGTGCCAGCACCACCTGGAGGCGTATGAGCACTGAAGCTTTCTTT. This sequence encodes CASTTWRRMSTEAFF.

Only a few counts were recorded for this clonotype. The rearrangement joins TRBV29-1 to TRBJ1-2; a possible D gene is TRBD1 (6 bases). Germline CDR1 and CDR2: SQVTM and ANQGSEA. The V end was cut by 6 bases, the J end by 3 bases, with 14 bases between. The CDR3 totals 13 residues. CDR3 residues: CSVDKGGYYGYTF. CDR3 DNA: TGCAGCGTCGATAAAGGGGGATACTATGGCTACACCTTC.

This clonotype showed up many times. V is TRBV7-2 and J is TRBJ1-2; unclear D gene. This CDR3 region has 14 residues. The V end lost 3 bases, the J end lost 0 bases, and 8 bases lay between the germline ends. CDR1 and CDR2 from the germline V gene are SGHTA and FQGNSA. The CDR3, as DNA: TGTGCCAGCAGCTTTGACCGAGCTAACTATGGCTACACCTTC. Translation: CASSFDRANYGYTF.

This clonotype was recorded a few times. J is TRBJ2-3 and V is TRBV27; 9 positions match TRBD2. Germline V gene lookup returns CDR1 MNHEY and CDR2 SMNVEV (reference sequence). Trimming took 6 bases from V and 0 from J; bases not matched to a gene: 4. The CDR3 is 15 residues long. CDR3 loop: CASRLSGGSTDTQYF. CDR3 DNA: TGTGCCAGCAGGCTAAGCGGGGGGAGCACAGATACGCAGTATTTT.

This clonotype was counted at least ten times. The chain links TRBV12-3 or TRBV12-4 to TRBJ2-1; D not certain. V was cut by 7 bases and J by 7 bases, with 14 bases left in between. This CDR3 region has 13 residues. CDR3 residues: CASTIRTGNEQFF. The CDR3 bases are TGTGCCAGCACCATCAGAACTGGTAATGAGCAGTTCTTC.

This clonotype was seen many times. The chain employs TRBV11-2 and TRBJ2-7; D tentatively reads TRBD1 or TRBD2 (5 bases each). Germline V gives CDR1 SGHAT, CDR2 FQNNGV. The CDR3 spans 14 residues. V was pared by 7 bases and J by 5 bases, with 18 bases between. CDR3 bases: TGTGCCAGCACCCGGGACGGACTCTTGGACGAGCAGTACTTC. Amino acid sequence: CASTRDGLLDEQYF.

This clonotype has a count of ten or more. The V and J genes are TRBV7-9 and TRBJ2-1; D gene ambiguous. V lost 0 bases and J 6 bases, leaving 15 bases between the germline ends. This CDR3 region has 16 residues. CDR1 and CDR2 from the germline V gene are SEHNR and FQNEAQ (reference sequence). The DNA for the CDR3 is TGTGCCAGCAGCTTAGCGCTTGAGGCCCGCAGCAATGAGCAGTTCTTC. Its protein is CASSLALEARSNEQFF.

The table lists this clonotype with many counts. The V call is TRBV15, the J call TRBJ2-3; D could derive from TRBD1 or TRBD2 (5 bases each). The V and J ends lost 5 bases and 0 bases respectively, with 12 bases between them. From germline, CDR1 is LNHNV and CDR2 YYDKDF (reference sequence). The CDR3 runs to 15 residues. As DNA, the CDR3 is TGTGCCACCAGCCGAGGGGCCTTTAGCACAGATACGCAGTATTTT. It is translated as CATSRGAFSTDTQYF.

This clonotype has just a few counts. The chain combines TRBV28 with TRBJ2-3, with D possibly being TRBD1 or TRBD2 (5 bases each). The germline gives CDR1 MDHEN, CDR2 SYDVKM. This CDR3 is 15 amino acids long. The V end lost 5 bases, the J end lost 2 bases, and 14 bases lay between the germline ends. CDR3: CASSLPGTATDTQYF. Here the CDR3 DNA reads TGTGCCAGCAGTCTCCCGGGGACCGCCACAGATACGCAGTATTTT.

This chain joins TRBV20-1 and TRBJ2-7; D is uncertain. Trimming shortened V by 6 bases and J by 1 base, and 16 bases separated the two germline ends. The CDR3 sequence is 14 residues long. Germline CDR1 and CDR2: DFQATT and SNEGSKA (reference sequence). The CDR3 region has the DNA TGCAGTGCCCAGACTCGCGGCCTTTCCTACGAGCAGTACTTC. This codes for CSAQTRGLSYEQYF.

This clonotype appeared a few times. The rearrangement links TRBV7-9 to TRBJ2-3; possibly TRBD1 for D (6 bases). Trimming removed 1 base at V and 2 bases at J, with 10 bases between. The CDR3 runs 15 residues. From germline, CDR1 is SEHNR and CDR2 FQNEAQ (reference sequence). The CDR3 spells CASSLDRGHTDTQYF. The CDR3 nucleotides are TGTGCCAGCAGCTTAGATCGGGGACACACAGATACGCAGTATTTT.